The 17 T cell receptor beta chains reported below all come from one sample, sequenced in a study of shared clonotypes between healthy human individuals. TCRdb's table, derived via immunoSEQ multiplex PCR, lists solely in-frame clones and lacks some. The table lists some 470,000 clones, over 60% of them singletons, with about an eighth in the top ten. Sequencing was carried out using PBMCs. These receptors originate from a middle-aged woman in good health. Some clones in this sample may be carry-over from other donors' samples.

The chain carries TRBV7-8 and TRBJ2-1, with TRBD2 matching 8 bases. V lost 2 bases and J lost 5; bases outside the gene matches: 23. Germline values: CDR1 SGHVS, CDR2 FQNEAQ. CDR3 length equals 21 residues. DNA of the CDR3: TGTGCCAGCAGCTTATACCGTTCCGGGACTAGAACCCAGATATCCGACAATGAGCAGTTCTTC. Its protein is CASSLYRSGTRTQISDNEQFF.

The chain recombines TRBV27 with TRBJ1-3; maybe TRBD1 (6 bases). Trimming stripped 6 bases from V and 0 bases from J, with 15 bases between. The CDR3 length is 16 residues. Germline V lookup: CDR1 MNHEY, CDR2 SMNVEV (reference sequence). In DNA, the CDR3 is TGTGCCAGCAGGTGGAGGGACACCCTCTCTGGAAACACCATATATTTT. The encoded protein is CASRWRDTLSGNTIYF.

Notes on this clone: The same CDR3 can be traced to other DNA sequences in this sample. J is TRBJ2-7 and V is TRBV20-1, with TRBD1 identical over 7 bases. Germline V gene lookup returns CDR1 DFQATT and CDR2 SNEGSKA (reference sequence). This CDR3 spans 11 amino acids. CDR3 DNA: TGCAGCGTGGACAGGAGCTACGAGCAGTACTTC. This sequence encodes CSVDRSYEQYF.

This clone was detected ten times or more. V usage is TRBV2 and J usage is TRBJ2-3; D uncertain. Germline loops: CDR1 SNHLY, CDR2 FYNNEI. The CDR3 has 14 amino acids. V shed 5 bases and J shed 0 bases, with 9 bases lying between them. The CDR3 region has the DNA TGTGCCAGCAGTCGGACGCAGAGCACAGATACGCAGTATTTT. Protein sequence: CASSRTQSTDTQYF.

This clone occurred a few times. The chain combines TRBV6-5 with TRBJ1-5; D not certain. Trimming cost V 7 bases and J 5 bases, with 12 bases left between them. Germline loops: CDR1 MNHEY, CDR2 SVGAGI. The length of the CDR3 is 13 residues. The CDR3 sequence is CASKASNDQPQHF. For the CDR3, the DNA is TGTGCCAGCAAGGCGTCGAATGATCAGCCCCAGCATTTT.

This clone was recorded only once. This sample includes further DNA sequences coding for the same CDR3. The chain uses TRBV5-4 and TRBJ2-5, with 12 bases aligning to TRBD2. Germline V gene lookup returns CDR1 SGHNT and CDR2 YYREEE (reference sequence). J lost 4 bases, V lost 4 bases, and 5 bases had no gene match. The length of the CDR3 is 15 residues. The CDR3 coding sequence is TGTGCCAGCAGCCCCCCGGGACTAGCGGGAGAGACCCAGTACTTC. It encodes CASSPPGLAGETQYF.

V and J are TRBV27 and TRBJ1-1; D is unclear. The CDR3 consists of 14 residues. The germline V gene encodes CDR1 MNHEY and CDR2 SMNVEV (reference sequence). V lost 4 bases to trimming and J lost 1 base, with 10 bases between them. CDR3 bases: TGTGCCAGCAGTTCCCCCCCCAGGAACACTGAAGCTTTCTTT. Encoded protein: CASSSPPRNTEAFF.

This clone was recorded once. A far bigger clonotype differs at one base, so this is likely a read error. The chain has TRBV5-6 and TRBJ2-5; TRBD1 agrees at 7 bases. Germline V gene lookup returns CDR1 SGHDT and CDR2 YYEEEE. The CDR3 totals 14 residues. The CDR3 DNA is TGTGCCAACAGCCGAGGACAGGTTCAAGAGACCCAGTACTTC. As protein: CANSRGQVQETQYF.

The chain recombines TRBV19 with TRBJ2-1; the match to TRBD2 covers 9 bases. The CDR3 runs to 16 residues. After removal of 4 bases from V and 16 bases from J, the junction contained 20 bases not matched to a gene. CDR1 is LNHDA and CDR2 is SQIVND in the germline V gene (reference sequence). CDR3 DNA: TGTGCCAGTAGTACCGTAGGGGCCCACCTAGCGGGAAGTTTTTTCTTC. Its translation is CASSTVGAHLAGSFFF.

In nucleotides, the CDR3 is TGTGCCAGCAGCTCCCAAGGGGGGAATGAGCAGTTCTTC. Protein sequence: CASSSQGGNEQFF. This sequence joins TRBV7-7 and TRBJ2-1; TRBD1 or TRBD2 may be the D gene (6 bases each). This CDR3 is 13 amino acids long. Germline-derived CDR1 and CDR2 are SSHAT and FNYEAQ (reference sequence). With 4 bases removed from V and 7 bases from J, the gap between germline ends came to 11 bases.

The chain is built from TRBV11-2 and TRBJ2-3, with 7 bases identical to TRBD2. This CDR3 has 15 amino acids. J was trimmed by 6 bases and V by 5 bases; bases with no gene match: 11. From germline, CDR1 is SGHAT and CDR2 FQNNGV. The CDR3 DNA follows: TGTGCCAGCAGCCAGCAACTAGCGCGGGGGGATACGCAGTATTTT. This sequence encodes CASSQQLARGDTQYF.

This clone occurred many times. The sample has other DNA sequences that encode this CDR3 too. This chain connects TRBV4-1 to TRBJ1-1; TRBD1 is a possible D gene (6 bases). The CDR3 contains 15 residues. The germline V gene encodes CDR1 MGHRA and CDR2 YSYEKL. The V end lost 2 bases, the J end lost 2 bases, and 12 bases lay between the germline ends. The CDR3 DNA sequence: TGCGCCAGCAGCCAAAACTCACAGGGAAACACTGAAGCTTTCTTT. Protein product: CASSQNSQGNTEAFF.

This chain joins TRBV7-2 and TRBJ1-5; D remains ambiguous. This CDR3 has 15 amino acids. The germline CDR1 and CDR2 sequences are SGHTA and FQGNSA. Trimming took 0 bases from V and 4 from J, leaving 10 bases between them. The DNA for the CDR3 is TGTGCCAGCAGCTTAGCCATCACCCCTAATCAGCCCCAGCATTTT. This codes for CASSLAITPNQPQHF.

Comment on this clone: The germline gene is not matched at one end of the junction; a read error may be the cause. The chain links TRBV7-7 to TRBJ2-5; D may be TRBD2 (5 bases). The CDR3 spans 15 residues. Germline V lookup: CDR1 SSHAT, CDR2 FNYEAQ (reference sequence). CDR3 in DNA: TGTGCTAGCAGCTCTGGGATCGGGAACCAAGAGACCCAGTACTTC. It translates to CASSSGIGNQETQYF.

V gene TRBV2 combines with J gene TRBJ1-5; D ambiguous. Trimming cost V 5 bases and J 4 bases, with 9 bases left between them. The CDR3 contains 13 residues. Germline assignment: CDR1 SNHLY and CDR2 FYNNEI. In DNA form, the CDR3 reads TGTGCCAGCAGTCTCAGCGATAATCAGCCCCAGCATTTT. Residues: CASSLSDNQPQHF. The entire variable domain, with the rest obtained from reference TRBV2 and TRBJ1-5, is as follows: EPEVTQTPSHQVTQMGQEVILRCVPISNHLYFYWYRQILGQKVEFLVSFYNNEISEKSEIFDDQFSVERPDGSNFTLKIRSTKLEDSAMYFCASSLSDNQPQHFGDGTRLSIL.

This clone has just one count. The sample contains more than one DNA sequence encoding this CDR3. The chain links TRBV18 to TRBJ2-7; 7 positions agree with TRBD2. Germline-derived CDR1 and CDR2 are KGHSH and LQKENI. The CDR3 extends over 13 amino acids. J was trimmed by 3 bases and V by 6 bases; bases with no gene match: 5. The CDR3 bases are TGTGCCAGCTCGCCCTCTAGCGGCTACGAGCAGTACTTC. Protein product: CASSPSSGYEQYF.

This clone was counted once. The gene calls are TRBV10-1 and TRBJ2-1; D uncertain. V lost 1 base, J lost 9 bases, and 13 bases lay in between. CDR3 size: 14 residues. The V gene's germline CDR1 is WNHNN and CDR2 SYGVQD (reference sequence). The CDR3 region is CASSEFLPTSEQFF. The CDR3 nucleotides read TGCGCCAGCAGTGAGTTTCTCCCTACAAGTGAGCAGTTCTTC.